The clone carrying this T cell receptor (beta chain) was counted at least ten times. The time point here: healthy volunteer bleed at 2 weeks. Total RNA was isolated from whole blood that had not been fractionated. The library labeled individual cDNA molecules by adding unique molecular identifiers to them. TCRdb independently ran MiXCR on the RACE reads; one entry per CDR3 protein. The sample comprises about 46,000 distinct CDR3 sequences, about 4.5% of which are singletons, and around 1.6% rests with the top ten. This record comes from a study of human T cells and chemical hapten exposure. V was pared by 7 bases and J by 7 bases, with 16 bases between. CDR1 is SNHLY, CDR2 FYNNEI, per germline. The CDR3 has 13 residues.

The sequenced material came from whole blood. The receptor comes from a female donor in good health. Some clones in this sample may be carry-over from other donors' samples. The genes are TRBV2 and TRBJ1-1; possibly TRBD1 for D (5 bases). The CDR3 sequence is CASMSGQGGEAFF. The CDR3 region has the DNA TGTGCCAGCATGTCGGGCCAGGGTGGTGAAGCTTTCTTT. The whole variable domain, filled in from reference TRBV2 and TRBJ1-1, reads EPEVTQTPSHQVTQMGQEVILRCVPISNHLYFYWYRQILGQKVEFLVSFYNNEISEKSEIFDDQFSVERPDGSNFTLKIRSTKLEDSAMYFCASMSGQGGEAFFGQGTRLTVV.